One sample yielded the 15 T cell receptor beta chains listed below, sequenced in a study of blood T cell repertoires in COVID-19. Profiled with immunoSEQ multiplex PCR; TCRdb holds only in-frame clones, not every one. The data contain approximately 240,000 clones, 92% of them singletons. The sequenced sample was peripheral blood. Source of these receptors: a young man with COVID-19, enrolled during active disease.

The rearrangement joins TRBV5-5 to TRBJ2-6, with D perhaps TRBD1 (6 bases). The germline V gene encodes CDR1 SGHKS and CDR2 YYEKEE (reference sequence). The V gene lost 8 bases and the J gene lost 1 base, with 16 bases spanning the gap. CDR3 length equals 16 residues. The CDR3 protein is CARTDRKKSGANVLTF. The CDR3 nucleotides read TGTGCCAGAACGGACAGAAAGAAATCTGGGGCCAACGTCCTGACTTTC.

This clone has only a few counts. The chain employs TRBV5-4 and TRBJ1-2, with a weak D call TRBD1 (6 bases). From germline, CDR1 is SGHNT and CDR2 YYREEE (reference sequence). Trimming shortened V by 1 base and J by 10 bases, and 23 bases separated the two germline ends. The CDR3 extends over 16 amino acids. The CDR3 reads CASSLRYLDGDTYYTF. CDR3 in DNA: TGTGCCAGCAGCTTGCGATATCTGGACGGGGACACATACTACACCTTC. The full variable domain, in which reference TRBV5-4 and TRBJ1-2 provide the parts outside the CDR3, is ETGVTQSPTHLIKTRGQQVTLRCSSQSGHNTVSWYQQALGQGPQFIFQYYREEENGRGNFPPRFSGLQFPNYSSELNVNALELDDSALYLCASSLRYLDGDTYYTFGSGTRLTVV.

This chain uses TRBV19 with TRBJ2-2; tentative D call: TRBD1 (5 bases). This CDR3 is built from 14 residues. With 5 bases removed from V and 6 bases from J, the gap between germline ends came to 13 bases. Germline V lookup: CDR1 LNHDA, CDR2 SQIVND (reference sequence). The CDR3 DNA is TGTGCCAGTAGTTCCGGGCCAGGGCCCGGGGAGCTGTTTTTT. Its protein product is CASSSGPGPGELFF.

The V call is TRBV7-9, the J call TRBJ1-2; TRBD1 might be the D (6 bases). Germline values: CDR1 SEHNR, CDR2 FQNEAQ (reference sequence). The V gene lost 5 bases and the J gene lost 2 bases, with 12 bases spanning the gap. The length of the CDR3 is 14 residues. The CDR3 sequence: CASSLGQLNYGYTF. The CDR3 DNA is TGTGCCAGCAGCCTCGGACAGTTGAACTATGGCTACACCTTC.

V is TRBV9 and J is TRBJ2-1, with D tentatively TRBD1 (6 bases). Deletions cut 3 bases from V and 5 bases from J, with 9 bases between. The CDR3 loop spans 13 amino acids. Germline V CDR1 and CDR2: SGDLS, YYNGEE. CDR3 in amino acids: CASSAEGDNEQFF. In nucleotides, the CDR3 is TGTGCCAGCAGCGCCGAGGGGGACAATGAGCAGTTCTTC.

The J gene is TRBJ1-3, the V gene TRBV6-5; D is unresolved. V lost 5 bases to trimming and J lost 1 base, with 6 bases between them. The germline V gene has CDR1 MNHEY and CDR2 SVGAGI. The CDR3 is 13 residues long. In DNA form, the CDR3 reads TGTGCCAGCAGTAAAACTTCTGGAAACACCATATATTTT. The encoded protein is CASSKTSGNTIYF.

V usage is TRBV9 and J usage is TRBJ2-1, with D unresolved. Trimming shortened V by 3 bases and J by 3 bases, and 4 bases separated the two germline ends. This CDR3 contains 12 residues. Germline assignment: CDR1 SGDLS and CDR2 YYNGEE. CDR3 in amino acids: CASSDHYNEQFF. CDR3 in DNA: TGTGCCAGCAGCGATCACTACAATGAGCAGTTCTTC.

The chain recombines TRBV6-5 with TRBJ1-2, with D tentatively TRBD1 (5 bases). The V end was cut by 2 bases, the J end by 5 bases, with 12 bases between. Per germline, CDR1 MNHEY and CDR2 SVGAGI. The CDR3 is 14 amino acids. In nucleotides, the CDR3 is TGTGCCAGCAGTTACGTGGCCGCAGGGTATGGCTACACCTTC. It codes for CASSYVAAGYGYTF.

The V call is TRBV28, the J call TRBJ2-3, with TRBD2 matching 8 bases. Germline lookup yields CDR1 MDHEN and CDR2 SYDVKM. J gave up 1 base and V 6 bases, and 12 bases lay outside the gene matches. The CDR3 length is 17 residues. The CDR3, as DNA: TGTGCCAGCAGACGGGGGGGGGCCAGATCTGGCACAGATACGCAGTATTTT. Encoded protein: CASRRGGARSGTDTQYF.

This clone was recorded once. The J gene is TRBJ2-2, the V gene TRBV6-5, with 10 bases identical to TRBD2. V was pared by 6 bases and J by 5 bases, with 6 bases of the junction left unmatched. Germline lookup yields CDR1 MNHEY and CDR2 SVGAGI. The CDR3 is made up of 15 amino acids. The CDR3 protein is CASRSLAGGTGELFF. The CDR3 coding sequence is TGTGCCAGCAGGTCCTTAGCGGGGGGAACCGGGGAGCTGTTTTTT.

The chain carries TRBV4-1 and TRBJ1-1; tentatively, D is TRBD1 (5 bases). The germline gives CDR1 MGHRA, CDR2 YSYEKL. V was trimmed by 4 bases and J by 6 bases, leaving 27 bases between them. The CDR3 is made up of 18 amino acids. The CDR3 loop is CASSPWGEGVLVGAEAFF. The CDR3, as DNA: TGCGCCAGCAGCCCTTGGGGGGAGGGAGTCCTTGTAGGCGCTGAAGCTTTCTTT.

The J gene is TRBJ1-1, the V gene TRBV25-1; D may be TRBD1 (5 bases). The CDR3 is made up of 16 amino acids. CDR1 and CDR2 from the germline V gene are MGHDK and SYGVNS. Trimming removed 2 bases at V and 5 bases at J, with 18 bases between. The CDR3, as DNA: TGTGCCAGCAGTGAACCCAGGCGCAGGGTGGGTACTGAAGCTTTCTTT. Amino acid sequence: CASSEPRRRVGTEAFF.

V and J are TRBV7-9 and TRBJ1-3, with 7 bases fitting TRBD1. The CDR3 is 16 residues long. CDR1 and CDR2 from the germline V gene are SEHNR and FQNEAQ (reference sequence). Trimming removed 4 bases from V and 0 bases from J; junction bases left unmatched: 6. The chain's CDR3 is CASSSHRGSSGNTIYF. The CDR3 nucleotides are TGTGCCAGCAGCTCCCACAGGGGCTCCTCTGGAAACACCATATATTTT.

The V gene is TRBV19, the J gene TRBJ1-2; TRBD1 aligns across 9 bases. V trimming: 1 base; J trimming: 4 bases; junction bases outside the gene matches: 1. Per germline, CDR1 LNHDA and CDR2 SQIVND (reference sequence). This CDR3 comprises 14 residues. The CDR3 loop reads CASSIAGQGYGYTF. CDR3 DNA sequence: TGTGCCAGTAGTATAGCGGGACAGGGCTATGGCTACACCTTC.

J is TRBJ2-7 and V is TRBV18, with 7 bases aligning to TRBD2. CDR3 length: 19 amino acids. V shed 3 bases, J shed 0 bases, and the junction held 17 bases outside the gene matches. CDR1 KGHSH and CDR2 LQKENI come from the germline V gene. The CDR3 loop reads CASSPQSVRSPGGSYEQYF. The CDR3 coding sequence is TGTGCCAGCTCACCGCAGTCGGTGCGGTCCCCGGGGGGCTCCTACGAGCAGTACTTC. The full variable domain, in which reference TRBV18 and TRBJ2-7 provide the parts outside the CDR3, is NAGVMQNPRHLVRRRGQEARLRCSPMKGHSHVYWYRQLPEEGLKFMVYLQKENIIDESGMPKERFSAEFPKEGPSILRIQQVVRGDSAAYFCASSPQSVRSPGGSYEQYFGPGTRLTVT.